The entry below describes one TCR beta chain. This sample is drawn from a study of blood T cell repertoires in COVID-19. Overall study context: From the United States, Italy and Spain came samples of acute and convalescent COVID-19.

Measured with immunoSEQ multiplex PCR; TCRdb has only the in-frame clones, and not every one. The sample records more than 90,000 clones, approximately 88% being singletons. Input material: peripheral blood. This sequence was found in a woman aged 70-85 years with acute or convalescent COVID-19.

The CDR3 DNA reads TGTGCCAGCAGCTCCTCGGGGGATAACACCGGGGAGCTGTTTTTT. Its translation: CASSSSGDNTGELFF. The rearrangement links TRBV5-5 to TRBJ2-2, with D perhaps matching TRBD2 (6 bases). The germline V gene encodes CDR1 SGHKS and CDR2 YYEKEE (reference sequence). Trimming stripped 3 bases from V and 2 bases from J, with 11 bases between. This CDR3 has 15 residues.